Each of the 10 T cell receptor beta chains below was sequenced from the same sample in a study of T cell responses to AZD1222 COVID-19 vaccine. Profiled with immunoSEQ multiplex PCR; TCRdb holds only in-frame clones, not every one. The data contain 130,000 to 150,000 clones, under 95% of them singletons. The material was peripheral blood, obtained on day 0 of AZD1222 vaccination. These receptors were obtained from an adult in good health.

The J gene is TRBJ2-3, the V gene TRBV9; D call uncertain. Germline V gene data show CDR1 as SGDLS and CDR2 as YYNGEE. V lost 0 bases and J lost 0, with 8 bases in between. The CDR3 spans 15 residues. As DNA, the CDR3 is TGTGCCAGCAGCGTAGGTATTACTAGCACAGATACGCAGTATTTT. Encoded protein: CASSVGITSTDTQYF.

The V call is TRBV24-1, the J call TRBJ2-1; no clear D gene. This CDR3 region has 14 residues. The germline V gene has CDR1 KGHDR and CDR2 SFDVKD. The germline V and J ends were trimmed by 4 bases and 4 bases, with 10 bases remaining between them. CDR3 amino acids: CATSDSDGYNEQFF. The CDR3 bases are TGTGCCACCAGTGACTCGGACGGATACAATGAGCAGTTCTTC.

The chain has TRBV12-5 and TRBJ2-7, with 13 bases lining up with TRBD2. Trimming at V came to 6 bases and at J to 7 bases, leaving 6 bases not matched to a gene. Germline V gene lookup returns CDR1 LGHNT and CDR2 FRNRAP. CDR3 length equals 14 residues. CDR3 in amino acids: CASGGTSGTWEQYF. The CDR3 DNA follows: TGTGCTAGTGGGGGGACTAGCGGGACCTGGGAGCAGTACTTC.

The V call is TRBV9, the J call TRBJ2-1, with 7 bases fitting TRBD2. Germline CDR1 reads SGDLS; CDR2 reads YYNGEE. This CDR3 spans 15 amino acids. V lost 3 bases and J lost 4; bases outside the gene matches: 7. The CDR3 DNA sequence: TGTGCCAGCAGCGCCTCCGGGACTATATACAATGAGCAGTTCTTC. It is translated as CASSASGTIYNEQFF.

This clone was seen just once. J is TRBJ1-6 and V is TRBV5-1; possible D gene TRBD1, 5 bases. V was cut by 3 bases and J by 7 bases, with 17 bases left in between. The CDR3 is 16 residues long. The germline gives CDR1 SGHRS, CDR2 YFSETQ. The CDR3 nucleotides are TGCGCCAGCAGCTACGAGGGGAGTGCGGTCAATTCACCCCTCCACTTT. Translated, it gives CASSYEGSAVNSPLHF. Based on the CDR3 plus reference TRBV5-1 and TRBJ1-6, the full variable domain is KAGVTQTPRYLIKTRGQQVTLSCSPISGHRSVSWYQQTPGQGLQFLFEYFSETQRNKGNFPGRFSGRQFSNSRSEMNVSTLELGDSALYLCASSYEGSAVNSPLHFGNGTRLTVT.

J is TRBJ2-1 and V is TRBV12-5; no clear D. CDR1 is LGHNT and CDR2 is FRNRAP in the germline V gene. There are 12 residues in the CDR3. V was clipped by 9 bases and J by 6 bases, with 12 bases between them. CDR3 nucleotide sequence: TGTGCTAGCGGGCCAGGCCCCAATGAGCAGTTCTTC. It translates to CASGPGPNEQFF. Full variable domain (missing parts from reference TRBV12-5 and TRBJ2-1): DARVTQTPRHKVTEMGQEVTMRCQPILGHNTVFWYRQTMMQGLELLAYFRNRAPLDDSGMPKDRFSAEMPDATLATLKIQPSEPRDSAVYFCASGPGPNEQFFGPGTRLTVL.

V is TRBV4-1 and J is TRBJ2-7, with TRBD2 matching 10 bases. The junction had 4 bases not matched to a gene; V was cut back by 4 bases and J by 4 bases. CDR1 and CDR2 (germline): MGHRA, YSYEKL. The CDR3 extends over 14 amino acids. The CDR3, as DNA: TGCGCCAGCAGCCTGCTAGCGGGAGTGTACGAGCAGTACTTC. The encoded protein is CASSLLAGVYEQYF.

The V call is TRBV4-3, the J call TRBJ1-5; a weak D match, TRBD1 (5 bases). Germline loops: CDR1 LGHNA, CDR2 YSLEER. The CDR3 is 15 residues long. Trimming took off 3 bases at V and 6 bases at J, with 15 bases between the two ends. CDR3 nucleotides: TGCGCCAGCAGCCAGGGACCCACGGGGGGTCAGCCCCAGCATTTT. Protein: CASSQGPTGGQPQHF.

V and J are TRBV13 and TRBJ1-2; D is possibly TRBD1 (5 bases). Between the trimmed V and J ends, which lost 6 bases and 2 bases, there was a span of 7 bases. The CDR3 sequence is 12 residues long. Germline CDR1 reads PRHDT; CDR2 reads FYEKMQ (reference sequence). In DNA form, the CDR3 reads TGTGCCAGCAGTTCAGGGAACTATGGCTACACCTTC. Amino acid sequence: CASSSGNYGYTF.

The rearrangement links TRBV5-8 to TRBJ2-1, with D perhaps matching TRBD2 (6 bases). This CDR3 is 15 amino acids long. Germline CDR1 and CDR2: SGHTS and YDEGEE. The V and J ends lost 0 bases and 4 bases respectively, with 11 bases between them. The CDR3, as DNA: TGTGCCAGCAGCTTGGATCGGGAGAGTTACAATGAGCAGTTCTTC. It codes for CASSLDRESYNEQFF.